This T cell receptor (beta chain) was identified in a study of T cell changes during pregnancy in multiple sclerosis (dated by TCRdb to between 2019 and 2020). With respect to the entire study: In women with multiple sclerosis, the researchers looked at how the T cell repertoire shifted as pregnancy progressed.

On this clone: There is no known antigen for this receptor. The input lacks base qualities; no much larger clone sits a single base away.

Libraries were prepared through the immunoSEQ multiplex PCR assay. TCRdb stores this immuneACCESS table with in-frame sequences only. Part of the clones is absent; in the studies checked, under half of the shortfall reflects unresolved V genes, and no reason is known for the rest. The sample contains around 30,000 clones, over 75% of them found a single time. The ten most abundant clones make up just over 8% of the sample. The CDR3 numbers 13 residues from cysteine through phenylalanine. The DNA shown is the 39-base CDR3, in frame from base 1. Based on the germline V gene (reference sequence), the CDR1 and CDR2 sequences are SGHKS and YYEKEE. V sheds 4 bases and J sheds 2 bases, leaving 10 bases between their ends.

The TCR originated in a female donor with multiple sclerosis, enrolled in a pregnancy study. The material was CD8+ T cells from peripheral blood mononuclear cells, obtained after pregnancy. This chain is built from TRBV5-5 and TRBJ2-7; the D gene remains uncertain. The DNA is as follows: TGTGCCAGCAGCCCTCCTACTCCCTACGAGCAGTACTTC. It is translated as CASSPPTPYEQYF.